This T cell receptor (beta chain) was profiled in a study of blood T cell repertoires in COVID-19. Using immunoSEQ multiplex PCR, the repertoire was profiled, and TCRdb retains in-frame clones only, with some absent. The sample carries about 69,000 clones, roughly four fifths recorded once. CDR1 and CDR2 (germline): SEHNR, FQNEAQ (reference sequence). The CDR3 consists of 14 residues. The V and J ends lost 3 bases and 4 bases, in that order; junction bases with no gene match: 3. The receptor was isolated from a man between 45 and 60 years old with COVID-19, enrolled during active disease. The chain is built from TRBV7-9 and TRBJ1-5, with TRBD1 identical over 7 bases. Specimen: peripheral blood. The CDR3 protein is CASSFGQENQPQHF. The DNA for the CDR3 is TGTGCCAGCAGCTTTGGACAGGAAAATCAGCCCCAGCATTTT. The whole variable domain, filled in from reference TRBV7-9 and TRBJ1-5, reads DTGVSQNPRHKITKRGQNVTFRCDPISEHNRLYWYRQTLGQGPEFLTYFQNEAQLEKSRLLSDRFSAERPKGSFSTLEIQRTEQGDSAMYLCASSFGQENQPQHFGDGTRLSIL.